This T cell receptor (beta chain) derives from a study of identical twins. This clonotype was seen once. The CDR3 has 14 amino acids. The ends were cut back, 6 bases at V and 5 bases at J, with 14 bases in the middle. The germline V gene encodes CDR1 MNHEY and CDR2 SMNVEV (reference sequence). One entry per CDR3 protein, called by TCRdb with MiXCR from the 5' RACE reads. The table shows about 490,000 distinct CDR3 sequences, with about 16% occurring only once. The same data also contributed to another study, on yellow fever vaccine responses in identical twins.

The sequence was obtained from a woman in her late teens or twenties in good health. The sample consisted of CD4+ T cells sorted from blood. The rearrangement uses TRBV27 and TRBJ2-1, with D unresolved. The CDR3 nucleotides read TGTGCCAGCAGCCCCCCTCGAGAGAACAATGAGCAGTTCTTC. This encodes CASSPPRENNEQFF.